The 3 T cell receptor beta chains presented below share a single source sample, sequenced in a study of blood T cells in healthy people across ages. Using a J-beta primer mix together with a sample-barcoded 5' primer, a second PCR was run for roughly 6 to 12 cycles. TCRdb re-derived calls from the 5' RACE reads in MiXCR, one entry per CDR3 protein. Among about 1.5 million distinct CDR3 sequences, around 40% were seen once, and the ten largest hold roughly 3.7%. Material: blood. The receptors here all came from a woman aged 18-30 years in good health.

Notes on this clonotype: It may be a read error: a sequence one base away is much more abundant. This sequence joins TRBV9 and TRBJ2-3; 7 positions match TRBD1. Germline loops: CDR1 SGDLS, CDR2 YYNGEE. The CDR3 consists of 15 residues. In DNA form, the CDR3 reads TGTGCCAGCAGCGTAGAGGGGGCGCGACCAGATACGCAGTGTTTT. This sequence encodes CASSVEGARPDTQCF.

V and J are TRBV6-1 and TRBJ2-6; D is possibly TRBD1 (6 bases). This CDR3 contains 15 residues. Germline CDR1 is MNHNS and CDR2 is SASEGT. Between the trimmed V and J ends, which lost 7 bases and 2 bases, there was a span of 12 bases. CDR3 region: CASKPRDTGANVLTF. The CDR3 DNA reads TGTGCCAGCAAACCCCGGGACACTGGGGCCAACGTCCTGACTTTC.

V gene TRBV4-3 combines with J gene TRBJ1-4; maybe TRBD1 (6 bases). Germline V CDR1 and CDR2: LGHNA, YSLEER. CDR3 length: 17 residues. V was pared by 1 base and J by 5 bases, with 17 bases between. The CDR3 loop reads CASSQAPRTVLNEKLFF. CDR3 bases: TGCGCCAGCAGCCAAGCCCCCAGGACAGTGCTCAATGAAAAACTGTTTTTT.